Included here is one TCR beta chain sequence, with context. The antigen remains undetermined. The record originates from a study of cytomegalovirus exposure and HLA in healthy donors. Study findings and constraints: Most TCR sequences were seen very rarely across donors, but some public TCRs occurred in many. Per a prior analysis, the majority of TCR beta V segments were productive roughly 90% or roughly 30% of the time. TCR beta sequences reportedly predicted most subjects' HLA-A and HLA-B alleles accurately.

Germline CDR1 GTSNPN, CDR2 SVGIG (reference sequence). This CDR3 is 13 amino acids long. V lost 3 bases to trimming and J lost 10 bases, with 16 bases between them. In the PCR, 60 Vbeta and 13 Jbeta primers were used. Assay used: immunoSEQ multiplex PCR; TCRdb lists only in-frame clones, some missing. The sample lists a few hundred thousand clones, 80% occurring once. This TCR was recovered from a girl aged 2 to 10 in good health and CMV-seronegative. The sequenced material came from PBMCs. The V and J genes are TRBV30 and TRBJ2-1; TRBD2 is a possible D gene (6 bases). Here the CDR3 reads CAWSARELGEQFF. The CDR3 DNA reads TGTGCCTGGAGCGCGCGGGAACTGGGGGAGCAGTTCTTC.